This T cell receptor (beta chain) was recovered during a study of T cells after somatic rescue of genetic block. This clone appeared a single time. Generated by immunoSEQ multiplex PCR, the TCRdb table keeps only in-frame clones and is missing some. The repertoire holds under 150,000 clones, with 85% to 95% as singletons. V dropped 2 bases and J dropped 3 bases, with 8 bases sitting between them. The CDR3 contains 14 residues. CDR1 and CDR2 from the germline V gene are MNHEY and SVGAGI. The sequence was obtained from a woman between 18 and 30 years old. The sample consisted of peripheral blood mononuclear cells (PBMCs). The rearrangement uses TRBV6-5 and TRBJ1-3; a weak D match, TRBD1 (6 bases). CDR3 sequence (DNA): TGTGCCAGCAGTTACAGGGGGGGTGGAAACACCATATATTTT. Protein: CASSYRGGGNTIYF.